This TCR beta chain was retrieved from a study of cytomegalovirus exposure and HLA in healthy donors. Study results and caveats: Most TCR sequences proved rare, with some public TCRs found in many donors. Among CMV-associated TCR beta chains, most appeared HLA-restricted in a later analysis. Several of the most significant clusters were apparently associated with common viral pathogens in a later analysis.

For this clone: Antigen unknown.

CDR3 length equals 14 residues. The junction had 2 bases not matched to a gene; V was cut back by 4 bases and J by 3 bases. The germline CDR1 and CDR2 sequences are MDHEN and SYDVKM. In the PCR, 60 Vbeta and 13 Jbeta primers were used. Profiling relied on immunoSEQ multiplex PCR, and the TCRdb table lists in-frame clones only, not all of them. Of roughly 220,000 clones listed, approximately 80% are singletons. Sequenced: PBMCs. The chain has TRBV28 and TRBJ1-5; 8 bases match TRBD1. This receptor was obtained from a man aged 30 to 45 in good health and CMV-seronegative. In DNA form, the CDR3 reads TGTGCCAGCAGTTACAGGGGGAACAATCAGCCCCAGCATTTT. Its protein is CASSYRGNNQPQHF.